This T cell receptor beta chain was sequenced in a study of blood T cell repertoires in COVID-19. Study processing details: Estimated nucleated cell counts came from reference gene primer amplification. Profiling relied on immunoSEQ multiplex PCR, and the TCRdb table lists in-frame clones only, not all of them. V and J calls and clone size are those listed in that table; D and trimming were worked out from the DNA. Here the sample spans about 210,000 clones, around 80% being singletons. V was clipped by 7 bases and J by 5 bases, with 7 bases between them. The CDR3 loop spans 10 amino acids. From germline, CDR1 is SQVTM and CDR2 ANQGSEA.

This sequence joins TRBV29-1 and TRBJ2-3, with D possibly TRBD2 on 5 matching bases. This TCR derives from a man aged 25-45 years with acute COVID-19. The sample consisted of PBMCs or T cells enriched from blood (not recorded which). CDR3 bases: TGCAGCGCTCGGGAAGATACGCAGTATTTT. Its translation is CSAREDTQYF.